These 14 T cell receptor beta chains came from one sample sequenced in a study of Graves' ophthalmopathy and Graves' hyperthyroidism. For repertoire sequencing, the TCR beta CDR3 regions were amplified from RNA transcripts. The first round was an RT-PCR with HTBI primers, and the second round was a multiplex PCR. A single record per CDR3 protein comes from TCRdb applying MiXCR to the multiplex PCR reads. The profile covers around 520,000 distinct CDR3 sequences, with approximately 35% appearing a single time and roughly 4.5% taken by the ten largest. Sequenced material: peripheral blood or thyroid tissue (not recorded which). These receptors all come from an adult man with Graves' hyperthyroidism.

V gene TRBV29-1 combines with J gene TRBJ1-2; D possibly corresponds to TRBD1 (6 bases). This CDR3 has 14 residues. V was shortened by 3 bases and J by 3 bases, with 14 bases between the two germline ends. CDR1 SQVTM and CDR2 ANQGSEA come from the germline V gene. CDR3 amino acids: CSVDTSRTDYGYTF. For the CDR3, the DNA is TGCAGCGTTGATACCTCCAGGACAGACTATGGCTACACCTTC.

This clonotype was counted at least ten times. The chain joins TRBV7-9 to TRBJ2-7; tentative D call: TRBD1 (6 bases). Germline assignment: CDR1 SEHNR and CDR2 FQNEAQ (reference sequence). V lost 6 bases and J 0 bases, leaving 15 bases between the germline ends. The CDR3 runs to 15 residues. CDR3 bases: TGTGCCAGCAGTTCCCCGGGACACCTCTCCTACGAGCAGTACTTC. It specifies CASSSPGHLSYEQYF.

Details on this clonotype: Since a much larger clone is just one base distant, this may be a read error. V usage is TRBV5-4 and J usage is TRBJ1-1, with 8 bases that match TRBD1. Germline V gene data show CDR1 as SGHNT and CDR2 as YYREEE (reference sequence). V was pared by 2 bases and J by 1 base, with 4 bases of the junction left unmatched. The CDR3 loop spans 15 amino acids. The DNA for the CDR3 is TGTGCCAGCAGCTTCCGGACAGGGACGAACACTGAAGCTTTCTTT. Translation gives CASSFRTGTNTEAFF.

The chain combines TRBV2 with TRBJ2-6, with 9 bases lining up with TRBD1. The CDR3 spans 19 residues. The J segment lost 0 bases and the V segment lost 2 bases, leaving 8 bases of the junction unmatched. The germline gives CDR1 SNHLY, CDR2 FYNNEI. The CDR3 DNA reads TGTGCCAGCAGTGAATTAAGGACAGGGGTCCCCTCTGGGGCCAACGTCCTGACTTTC. This gives the protein CASSELRTGVPSGANVLTF.

This clonotype was seen more than once but under ten times. In DNA, the CDR3 is TGTGCCATCAGTGGATCTTACAATGAGCAGTTCTTC. Translation gives CAISGSYNEQFF. The chain combines TRBV10-3 with TRBJ2-7; no clear D. The assigned J gene may be wrong: the sequence end matches TRBJ2-1 better. The CDR3 is 12 residues long. Germline CDR1 ENHRY, CDR2 SYGVKD.

This clonotype was found many times. The J gene is TRBJ1-4, the V gene TRBV20-1, with D perhaps matching TRBD1 (6 bases). The CDR3 is made up of 15 amino acids. V lost 0 bases and J lost 0, with 8 bases in between. CDR1 and CDR2 (germline): DFQATT, SNEGSKA (reference sequence). The CDR3 is CSAREDSTTNEKLFF. DNA of the CDR3: TGCAGTGCTAGAGAGGACAGTACAACTAATGAAAAACTGTTTTTT.

This clonotype was picked up many times. The chain has TRBV19 and TRBJ1-5; TRBD1 matches 7 bases. V lost 6 bases and J lost 4; bases outside the gene matches: 6. Germline V lookup: CDR1 LNHDA, CDR2 SQIVND (reference sequence). CDR3 length equals 14 residues. CDR3: CASSFRDRNQPQHF. CDR3 nucleotide sequence: TGTGCCAGTAGCTTCAGGGACAGAAATCAGCCCCAGCATTTT.

This clonotype was seen repeatedly, ten times or more. The J gene is TRBJ2-7, the V gene TRBV29-1; a weak D match, TRBD1 (6 bases). Germline V gene data show CDR1 as SQVTM and CDR2 as ANQGSEA. V gave up 4 bases and J gave up 3 bases, with 7 bases separating them. The CDR3 runs 11 residues. CDR3 in DNA: TGCAGCGTTGTAGGGGGCTACGAGCAGTACTTC. Its protein product is CSVVGGYEQYF.

This clonotype was counted between two and nine times. The chain carries TRBV3-1 and TRBJ1-6; no clear D. CDR3 length equals 14 residues. V was pared by 7 bases and J by 5 bases, with 12 bases between. CDR1 and CDR2 (germline): LGHDT, YNNKEL (reference sequence). CDR3 protein: CASTPQKNNSPLHF. CDR3 DNA: TGTGCCAGCACTCCACAGAAGAATAATTCACCCCTCCACTTT.

This clonotype appeared many times. The chain uses TRBV5-4 and TRBJ1-3; a possible D gene is TRBD1 (5 bases). This CDR3 spans 16 amino acids. Trimming removed 5 bases from V and 0 bases from J, with 15 bases in between. Germline CDR1 and CDR2: SGHNT and YYREEE (reference sequence). The DNA of the CDR3 is TGTGCCAGCAGTCTCGGAGGGGACTTCTCTGGAAACACCATATATTTT. Translated: CASSLGGDFSGNTIYF.

This clonotype was seen a few times. Here the CDR3 reads CASSNGPNLASFF. Here the CDR3 DNA reads TGTGCCAGTAGTAACGGACCCAACCTTGCCTCTTTCTTT. The chain carries TRBV19 and TRBJ1-1; D call uncertain. With 4 bases removed from V and 12 bases from J, the gap between germline ends came to 18 bases. CDR1 LNHDA and CDR2 SQIVND come from the germline V gene (reference sequence). The CDR3 is 13 residues long.

This clonotype was counted many times. The chain is built from TRBV11-2 and TRBJ2-5, with no clear D. This CDR3 comprises 13 residues. Looked up from germline, CDR1 is SGHAT and CDR2 is FQNNGV. V lost 5 bases, J lost 0 bases, and 7 bases lay in between. CDR3 coding DNA: TGTGCCAGCAGCATCTCGTACCAAGAGACCCAGTACTTC. Amino acids: CASSISYQETQYF.

The V and J genes are TRBV27 and TRBJ2-7; TRBD2 is a possible D gene (6 bases). V was trimmed by 3 bases and J by 3 bases, leaving 15 bases between them. The CDR3 contains 15 residues. Looked up from germline, CDR1 is MNHEY and CDR2 is SMNVEV (reference sequence). The CDR3 nucleotides are TGTGCCAGCAGTTTGGAGGGGACGCCCTTCTACGAGCAGTACTTC. Its translation is CASSLEGTPFYEQYF.

The chain combines TRBV7-2 with TRBJ2-7; 11 nucleotides agree with TRBD2. Germline V gene data show CDR1 as SGHTA and CDR2 as FQGNSA. The ends lost 6 bases at V and 7 bases at J; junction bases unmatched: 8. The CDR3 covers 14 residues. The CDR3 protein is CASRMGLADNEQYF. The CDR3, as DNA: TGTGCCAGCAGAATGGGACTAGCGGACAATGAGCAGTACTTC.